This TCR beta chain is drawn from a study of cytomegalovirus exposure and HLA in healthy donors. The data were produced by immunoSEQ multiplex PCR, yet TCRdb's version contains in-frame clones alone and is incomplete. The sample lists about 160,000 clones; approximately 96% were seen once. Trimming took off 4 bases at V and 7 bases at J, with 14 bases between the two ends. This CDR3 is 13 amino acids long. Germline CDR1 and CDR2: SGHNT and YYREEE (reference sequence). The chain has TRBV5-4 and TRBJ1-2; D remains ambiguous. The receptor comes from a woman in her late teens or twenties in good health and CMV-seronegative. Sequencing used PBMCs. The CDR3: CASSPERSPGYTF. The DNA for the CDR3 is TGTGCCAGCAGCCCGGAGAGGTCCCCTGGCTACACCTTC. Using reference TRBV5-4 and TRBJ1-2 for the parts outside the CDR3, the full variable domain is ETGVTQSPTHLIKTRGQQVTLRCSSQSGHNTVSWYQQALGQGPQFIFQYYREEENGRGNFPPRFSGLQFPNYSSELNVNALELDDSALYLCASSPERSPGYTFGSGTRLTVV.